A selection of T cell receptor beta chains follows, all from one sample in a study of response to subunit inactivated influenza vaccine. TCRdb ran MiXCR on the RT-PCR reads and lists one entry per CDR3 protein. The sample yields roughly 520,000 distinct CDR3 sequences, about 25% seen once. The sample consisted of CD4+ T cells sorted from PBMCs, taken roughly 5 days after vaccination. The receptor set was obtained from a man aged 50 to 59 who received an inactivated influenza vaccine. CDR3s include the opening cysteine and the closing phenylalanine or tryptophan. A D gene is named only where the DNA matches it firmly. Size is omitted from some rows. Given values are once, few, many or a class for expanded clones.

D gene	clone size	V gene	J gene	CDR3 protein	CDR3 DNA
TRBD1	-	TRBV7-9	TRBJ2-7	CASSLGVTGATYEQYF	TGTGCCAGCAGCTTAGGCGTCACAGGGGCAACCTACGAGCAGTACTTC
-	-	TRBV7-2	TRBJ2-1	CASSPSRASVFF	TGTGCCAGCAGCCCTAGCCGGGCCTCGGTGTTCTTC
TRBD2	-	TRBV20-1	TRBJ2-7	CSARVRTSGYEQYF	TGCAGTGCTAGGGTGAGGACTAGCGGCTACGAGCAGTACTTC
TRBD2	-	TRBV20-1	TRBJ2-1	CSASSPGLVSANEQFF	TGCAGTGCTAGTTCTCCGGGACTAGTAAGCGCCAATGAGCAGTTCTTC
-	-	TRBV20-1	TRBJ2-3	CSARDFPASSTDTQYF	TGCAGTGCTAGAGATTTCCCAGCGTCTAGCACAGATACGCAGTATTTT
-	-	TRBV5-8	TRBJ1-2	CASSLFRAANYGYTF	TGTGCCAGCAGCTTGTTTAGGGCCGCTAACTATGGCTACACCTTC
-	-	TRBV7-2	TRBJ1-4	CASSSRRGRPNEKLFF	TGTGCCAGCAGCTCCCGGCGGGGGCGACCTAATGAAAAACTGTTTTTT
TRBD1	-	TRBV7-2	TRBJ2-7	CASSWWGQGAYEQYF	TGTGCCAGCAGCTGGTGGGGTCAGGGGGCATACGAGCAGTACTTC
TRBD2	-	TRBV12-3/TRBV12-4	TRBJ2-3	CASSAGTSDRDTQYF	TGTGCCAGCAGTGCCGGGACTAGCGACAGGGATACGCAGTATTTT
-	few	TRBV6-5	TRBJ2-1	CASSFYLGGGYNEQFF	TGTGCCAGCAGTTTTTATTTAGGGGGAGGGTACAATGAGCAGTTCTTC
TRBD1	few	TRBV10-2	TRBJ2-2	CASIPTRTGEGTNTGELFF	TGCGCCAGCATCCCAACCCGGACAGGGGAAGGGACGAACACCGGGGAGCTGTTTTTT
TRBD1	-	TRBV20-1	TRBJ1-1	CSAPNRGITEAFF	TGCAGTGCTCCCAACAGGGGAATCACTGAAGCTTTCTTT
-	-	TRBV20-1	TRBJ1-1	CSAKGGTEAFF	TGCAGTGCTAAAGGGGGCACTGAAGCTTTCTTT
-	few	TRBV29-1	TRBJ1-1	CSGRQYTEAFF	TGCAGCGGGCGACAGTACACTGAAGCTTTCTTT
TRBD1	-	TRBV5-1	TRBJ2-7	CASSQDRAYSYEQYF	TGCGCCAGCAGCCAGGACAGGGCTTACAGTTACGAGCAGTACTTC
-	-	TRBV20-1	TRBJ2-1	CSAEILGGEVILEQFF	TGCAGTGCTGAAATACTAGGCGGGGAAGTGATCTTAGAGCAGTTCTTC
TRBD1	few	TRBV29-1	TRBJ1-3	CSVIQGTAGNTIYF	TGCAGCGTCATACAGGGGACCGCTGGAAACACCATATATTTT
-	few	TRBV5-5	TRBJ1-1	CASSLEGWYTEAFF	TGTGCCAGCAGCTTGGAGGGCTGGTACACTGAAGCTTTCTTT
-	few	TRBV7-2	TRBJ2-5	CASSFWTIQETQYF	TGTGCCAGCAGCTTTTGGACTATTCAAGAGACCCAGTACTTC
TRBD2	-	TRBV13	TRBJ2-7	CASSPAGGRGEQYF	TGTGCCAGCAGCCCCGCGGGCGGGAGGGGCGAGCAGTACTTC
TRBD1	few	TRBV5-1	TRBJ2-7	CASSLGPGQGSYEQYF	TGCGCCAGCAGCTTGGGGCCGGGACAGGGGTCCTACGAGCAGTACTTC
-	few	TRBV20-1	TRBJ2-1	CSARDWERGGGEQFF	TGCAGTGCTAGAGATTGGGAAAGAGGGGGTGGTGAGCAGTTCTTC